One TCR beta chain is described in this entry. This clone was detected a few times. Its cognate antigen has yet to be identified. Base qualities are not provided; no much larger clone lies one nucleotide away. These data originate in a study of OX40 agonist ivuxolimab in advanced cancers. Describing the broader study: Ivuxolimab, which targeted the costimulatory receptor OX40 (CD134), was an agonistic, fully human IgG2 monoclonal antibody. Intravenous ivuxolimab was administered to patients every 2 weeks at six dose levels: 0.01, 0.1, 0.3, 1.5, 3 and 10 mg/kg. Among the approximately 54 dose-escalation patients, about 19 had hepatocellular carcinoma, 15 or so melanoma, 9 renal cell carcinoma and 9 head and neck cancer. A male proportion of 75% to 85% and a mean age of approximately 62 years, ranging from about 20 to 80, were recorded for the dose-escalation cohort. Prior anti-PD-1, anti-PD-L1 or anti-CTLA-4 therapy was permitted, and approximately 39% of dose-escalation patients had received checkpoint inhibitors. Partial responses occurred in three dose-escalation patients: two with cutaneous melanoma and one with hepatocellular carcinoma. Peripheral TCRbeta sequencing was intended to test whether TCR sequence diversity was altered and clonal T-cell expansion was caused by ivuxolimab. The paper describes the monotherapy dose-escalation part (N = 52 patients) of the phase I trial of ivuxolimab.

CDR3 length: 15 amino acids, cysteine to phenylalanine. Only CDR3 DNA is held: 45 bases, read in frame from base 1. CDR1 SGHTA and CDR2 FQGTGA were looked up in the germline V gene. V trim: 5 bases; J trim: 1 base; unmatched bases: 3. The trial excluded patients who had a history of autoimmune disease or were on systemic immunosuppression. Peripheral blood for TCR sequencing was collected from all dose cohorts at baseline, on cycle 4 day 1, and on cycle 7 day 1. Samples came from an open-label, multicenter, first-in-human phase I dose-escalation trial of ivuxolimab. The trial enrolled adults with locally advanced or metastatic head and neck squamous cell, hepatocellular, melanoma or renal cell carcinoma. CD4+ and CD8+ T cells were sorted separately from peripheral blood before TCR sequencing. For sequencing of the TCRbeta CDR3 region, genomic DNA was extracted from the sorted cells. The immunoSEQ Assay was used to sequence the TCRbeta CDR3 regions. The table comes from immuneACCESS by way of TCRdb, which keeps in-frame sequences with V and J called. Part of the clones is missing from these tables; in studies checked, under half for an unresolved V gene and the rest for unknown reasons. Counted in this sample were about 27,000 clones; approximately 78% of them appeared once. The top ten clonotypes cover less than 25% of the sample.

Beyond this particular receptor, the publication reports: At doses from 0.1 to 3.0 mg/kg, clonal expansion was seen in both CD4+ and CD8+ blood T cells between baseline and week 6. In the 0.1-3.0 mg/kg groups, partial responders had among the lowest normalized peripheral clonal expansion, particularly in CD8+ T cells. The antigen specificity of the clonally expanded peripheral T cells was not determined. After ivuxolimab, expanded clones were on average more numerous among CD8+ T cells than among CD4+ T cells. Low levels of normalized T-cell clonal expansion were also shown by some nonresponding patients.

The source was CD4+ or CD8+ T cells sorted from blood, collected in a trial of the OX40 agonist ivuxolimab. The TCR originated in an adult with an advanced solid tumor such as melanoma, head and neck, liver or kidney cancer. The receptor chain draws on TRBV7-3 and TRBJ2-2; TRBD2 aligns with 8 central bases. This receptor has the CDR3 CASSISGGNTGELFF. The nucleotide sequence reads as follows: TGTGCCAGCAGCATAAGCGGGGGGAACACCGGGGAGCTGTTTTTT.